What follows are 16 T cell receptor beta chains derived from one specimen sequenced in a study of CD8+ T cells in alopecia areata. Treatment reported: oral pan-JAK inhibitor, 5-10 mg twice daily. TCR sequencing used cDNA made by reverse transcription of extracted RNA. Clones were read by immunoSEQ multiplex PCR, and TCRdb kept only the in-frame ones, dropping some. The sample contains about 42,000 clones, 55% to 75% of which appear only once. Sequencing was performed on CD8+ T cells sorted from blood, taken at week 4, from a patient treated with tofacitinib. These receptors were taken from a human donor with alopecia areata.

Comments on this clone: The sample has other DNA sequences that encode this CDR3 too. V gene TRBV29-1 combines with J gene TRBJ2-3; D unclear. The germline V gene has CDR1 SQVTM and CDR2 ANQGSEA. Deletions cut 3 bases from V and 0 bases from J, with 13 bases between. The CDR3 loop spans 15 amino acids. Written as DNA, the CDR3 is TGCAGCGTTGAGCTAATAGCACAGAGCACAGATACGCAGTATTTT. It specifies CSVELIAQSTDTQYF.

The J gene is TRBJ2-5, the V gene TRBV7-8, with D perhaps matching TRBD2 (6 bases). This CDR3 has 14 residues. Looked up from germline, CDR1 is SGHVS and CDR2 is FQNEAQ. V was trimmed by 5 bases and J by 5 bases, leaving 15 bases between them. CDR3 sequence: CASSPVSSAETQYF. In DNA form, the CDR3 reads TGTGCCAGCAGCCCCGTGTCTAGCGCCGAGACCCAGTACTTC.

In this sample, this clone turned up many times. The chain recombines TRBV7-7 with TRBJ2-2; possible D gene TRBD2, 7 bases. Germline V lookup: CDR1 SSHAT, CDR2 FNYEAQ (reference sequence). V lost 5 bases and J 4 bases, leaving 20 bases between the germline ends. The CDR3 is made up of 17 amino acids. CDR3 region: CASSPSGGGAATGELFF. The CDR3 DNA sequence: TGTGCCAGCAGCCCGTCCGGAGGGGGGGCTGCCACCGGGGAGCTGTTTTTT.

This chain joins TRBV7-8 and TRBJ1-1; D possibly corresponds to TRBD1 (6 bases). V lost 5 bases to trimming and J lost 4 bases, with 17 bases between them. The CDR3 is 15 residues long. Germline lookup yields CDR1 SGHVS and CDR2 FQNEAQ. This CDR3 reads CASSPRRTVGTEAFF. Here the CDR3 DNA reads TGTGCCAGCAGCCCAAGAAGGACAGTGGGCACTGAAGCTTTCTTT.

V is TRBV10-3 and J is TRBJ2-3; D gene uncertain. The CDR3 is 11 amino acids. Germline-derived CDR1 and CDR2 are ENHRY and SYGVKD. V lost 6 bases and J 7 bases, leaving 8 bases between the germline ends. The CDR3 protein is CAISDGNTQYF. CDR3 DNA sequence: TGTGCCATCAGCGATGGGAATACGCAGTATTTT.

This chain connects TRBV6-1 to TRBJ1-1; tentatively, D is TRBD1 (5 bases). CDR1 and CDR2 from the germline V gene are MNHNS and SASEGT. Trimming removed 1 base from V and 5 bases from J, with 8 bases in between. This CDR3 has 13 residues. The CDR3: CASSEGGPTEAFF. The CDR3 region has the DNA TGTGCCAGCAGTGAAGGGGGACCTACTGAAGCTTTCTTT.

The chain links TRBV11-2 to TRBJ2-7; D is unclear. Germline V gene data show CDR1 as SGHAT and CDR2 as FQNNGV. The V and J ends lost 4 bases and 3 bases respectively, with 4 bases between them. The length of the CDR3 is 11 residues. The CDR3 protein is CASSWGYEQYF. Here the CDR3 DNA reads TGTGCCAGCAGCTGGGGCTACGAGCAGTACTTC.

The chain joins TRBV29-1 to TRBJ2-1, with 12 nucleotides matching TRBD2. The CDR3 spans 15 residues. The germline V gene encodes CDR1 SQVTM and CDR2 ANQGSEA. V trimming: 7 bases; J trimming: 1 base; junction bases outside the gene matches: 5. The CDR3 protein is CSAELAGGSYNEQFF. The CDR3 DNA reads TGCAGCGCCGAACTAGCGGGGGGTTCCTACAATGAGCAGTTCTTC.

The rearrangement joins TRBV12-5 to TRBJ1-1; D might be TRBD1 (6 bases). The CDR3 consists of 13 residues. Looked up from germline, CDR1 is LGHNT and CDR2 is FRNRAP. The V and J ends lost 5 bases and 2 bases respectively, with 9 bases between them. DNA for the CDR3: TGTGCTAGTGGTATGGACAGTAACACTGAAGCTTTCTTT. This encodes CASGMDSNTEAFF. The full variable domain, its missing parts supplied by reference TRBV12-5 and TRBJ1-1, is DARVTQTPRHKVTEMGQEVTMRCQPILGHNTVFWYRQTMMQGLELLAYFRNRAPLDDSGMPKDRFSAEMPDATLATLKIQPSEPRDSAVYFCASGMDSNTEAFFGQGTRLTVV.

The gene calls are TRBV30 and TRBJ2-7; D perhaps matches TRBD2 (5 bases). Germline V gene data show CDR1 as GTSNPN and CDR2 as SVGIG (reference sequence). V gave up 3 bases and J gave up 1 base, with 10 bases separating them. The CDR3 contains 13 residues. Written as DNA, the CDR3 is TGTGCCTGGAGCCTGGGAGTGTCCTACGAGCAGTACTTC. As protein: CAWSLGVSYEQYF.

The chain links TRBV27 to TRBJ2-1; 9 bases are a match to TRBD2. V lost 6 bases to trimming and J lost 6 bases; unmatched junction nucleotides: 3. The CDR3 contains 13 residues. Germline CDR1 and CDR2: MNHEY and SMNVEV (reference sequence). The CDR3 is CASSRGGANEQFF. The CDR3 bases are TGTGCCAGCAGCCGCGGGGGGGCCAATGAGCAGTTCTTC.

J is TRBJ2-1 and V is TRBV30, with TRBD2 identical over 13 bases. The junction had 10 bases not matched to a gene; V was cut back by 3 bases and J by 8 bases. CDR3 length equals 16 residues. Germline values: CDR1 GTSNPN, CDR2 SVGIG (reference sequence). The CDR3, as DNA: TGTGCCTGGAGCGTCCCTGGACTAGCGGGGGATGATGAGCAGTTCTTC. It encodes CAWSVPGLAGDDEQFF.

The V and J genes are TRBV10-3 and TRBJ2-3, with D possibly being TRBD1 (5 bases). The CDR3 extends over 14 amino acids. From germline, CDR1 is ENHRY and CDR2 SYGVKD. Trimming took off 0 bases at V and 4 bases at J, with 8 bases between the two ends. CDR3 coding DNA: TGTGCCATCAGTGAGTCCGACAGCGCAGATACGCAGTATTTT. Amino acid sequence: CAISESDSADTQYF.

The chain employs TRBV7-2 and TRBJ2-7, with 11 bases identical to TRBD2. Trimming removed 3 bases from V and 7 bases from J; junction bases left unmatched: 11. Germline V gives CDR1 SGHTA, CDR2 FQGNSA. CDR3 length equals 16 residues. Here the CDR3 reads CASSLSELAGVWEQYF. The CDR3 nucleotides read TGTGCCAGCAGCTTGTCAGAACTAGCGGGAGTGTGGGAGCAGTACTTC.

This clone was found a few times. The DNA of the CDR3 is TGTGCCTGGAGTGTGACCGATTACACTGAAGCTTTCTTT. It encodes CAWSVTDYTEAFF. The rearrangement links TRBV30 to TRBJ1-1; D uncertain. Trimming shortened V by 0 bases and J by 3 bases, and 8 bases separated the two germline ends. The CDR3 runs 13 residues. Per germline, CDR1 GTSNPN and CDR2 SVGIG (reference sequence).

The chain links TRBV13 to TRBJ2-1; D is ambiguous. The germline V gene encodes CDR1 PRHDT and CDR2 FYEKMQ (reference sequence). The CDR3 spans 12 residues. Trimming shortened V by 5 bases and J by 7 bases, and 9 bases separated the two germline ends. CDR3 region: CASSLVVNEQFF. Written as DNA, the CDR3 is TGTGCCAGCAGCCTCGTCGTAAATGAGCAGTTCTTC.